This is a list of T cell receptor beta chains from one sample in a study of blood T cell repertoires in COVID-19. Only in-frame clones appear in the TCRdb table, and some are missing; sequencing was by immunoSEQ multiplex PCR. The top ten hold about an eighth of the sample, which has about 140,000 clones, about three quarters seen once. The specimen sequenced was peripheral blood. Receptor source: a man older than 75 with acute or convalescent COVID-19. The CDR3 runs from the conserved cysteine through the conserved F or W. Fields, in order: CDR3 DNA, CDR3 protein, clone size, D gene, J gene, CDR3 length, V gene. D genes are given only for firm matches. Where a row states a size, it is once, few, many or the class of an expanded clone; other rows omit it.

CDR3 DNA: TGTGCCAGCAGCTTCCCCCAACAGGGAATTGAAGGCTACACCTTC
CDR3 protein: CASSFPQQGIEGYTF
clone size: -
D gene: -
J gene: TRBJ1-2
CDR3 length: 15
V gene: TRBV11-2

CDR3 DNA: TGCGCCAGCAGCCAAGATCAGTCAGAAAAACTGTTTTTT
CDR3 protein: CASSQDQSEKLFF
clone size: -
D gene: -
J gene: TRBJ1-4
CDR3 length: 13
V gene: TRBV4-3

CDR3 DNA: TGTGCCAGCAGCTTAGAGCCGGAAAAACTGTTTTTT
CDR3 protein: CASSLEPEKLFF
clone size: -
D gene: -
J gene: TRBJ1-4
CDR3 length: 12
V gene: TRBV7-9

CDR3 DNA: TGTGCCAGCAGTTCACAGGGGACCTATGGCTACACCTTC
CDR3 protein: CASSSQGTYGYTF
clone size: -
D gene: TRBD1
J gene: TRBJ1-2
CDR3 length: 13
V gene: TRBV27

CDR3 DNA: TGTGCCAGTAGTTTCTCAGGGGGGAACACTGAAGCTTTCTTT
CDR3 protein: CASSFSGGNTEAFF
clone size: -
D gene: TRBD1
J gene: TRBJ1-1
CDR3 length: 14
V gene: TRBV19

CDR3 DNA: TGCGCCAGCAGCCAAGTTGCTAGCGGGGGTTCCGTTAGCAATGAGCAGTTCTTC
CDR3 protein: CASSQVASGGSVSNEQFF
clone size: -
D gene: TRBD2
J gene: TRBJ2-1
CDR3 length: 18
V gene: TRBV4-3

CDR3 DNA: TGTGCCAGCAGCCAAAAAGGGGGGGGCCGGGAGCAGTACTTC
CDR3 protein: CASSQKGGGREQYF
clone size: -
D gene: -
J gene: TRBJ2-7
CDR3 length: 14
V gene: TRBV4-2

CDR3 DNA: TGTGCCAGCAGCTCCACAGGGGCCTCCTACTATGGCTACACCTTC
CDR3 protein: CASSSTGASYYGYTF
clone size: -
D gene: TRBD1
J gene: TRBJ1-2
CDR3 length: 15
V gene: TRBV5-8

CDR3 DNA: TGTGCCACCAGCCCTCACGGCAGGGGAGGGGGAAACACCATATATTTT
CDR3 protein: CATSPHGRGGGNTIYF
clone size: -
D gene: -
J gene: TRBJ1-3
CDR3 length: 16
V gene: TRBV15

CDR3 DNA: TGTGCCAGCTCATTCCAGGACAGGGGCACTGAAGCTTTCTTT
CDR3 protein: CASSFQDRGTEAFF
clone size: -
D gene: TRBD1
J gene: TRBJ1-1
CDR3 length: 14
V gene: TRBV18

CDR3 DNA: TGTGCCAGCAGCTTAGAAGCGGGGGGGATAGATACGCAGTATTTT
CDR3 protein: CASSLEAGGIDTQYF
clone size: -
D gene: TRBD2
J gene: TRBJ2-3
CDR3 length: 15
V gene: TRBV7-2

CDR3 DNA: TGTGCCAGCAGTTCCCTCGGAGAGACCCAGTACTTC
CDR3 protein: CASSSLGETQYF
clone size: -
D gene: -
J gene: TRBJ2-5
CDR3 length: 12
V gene: TRBV12-3/TRBV12-4

CDR3 DNA: TGTGCCAGCAGCCGGACACAGGGGTCAGACCAGCCCCAGCATTTT
CDR3 protein: CASSRTQGSDQPQHF
clone size: -
D gene: TRBD1
J gene: TRBJ1-5
CDR3 length: 15
V gene: TRBV4-2

CDR3 DNA: TGCGCCAGCAGCTTGGACGTTTCCCGGGGTATAGGGGAGACCCAGTACTTC
CDR3 protein: CASSLDVSRGIGETQYF
clone size: -
D gene: -
J gene: TRBJ2-5
CDR3 length: 17
V gene: TRBV5-1

CDR3 DNA: TGTGCCAGCAGCTTAGTCCCTTCAGGGGTCACTGAAGCTTTCTTT
CDR3 protein: CASSLVPSGVTEAFF
clone size: -
D gene: -
J gene: TRBJ1-1
CDR3 length: 15
V gene: TRBV7-2

CDR3 DNA: TGTGCCAGCAGCTCCGGGACTACGATAGATACGCAGTATTTT
CDR3 protein: CASSSGTTIDTQYF
clone size: -
D gene: TRBD2
J gene: TRBJ2-3
CDR3 length: 14
V gene: TRBV5-8

CDR3 DNA: TGTGCCAGCAGTTCTTATACAGGCGGCGACGAGCAGTACTTC
CDR3 protein: CASSSYTGGDEQYF
clone size: -
D gene: -
J gene: TRBJ2-7
CDR3 length: 14
V gene: TRBV28

CDR3 DNA: TGTGCCAGCAGCCCCGGGGGCTCCTACAATGAGCAGTTCTTC
CDR3 protein: CASSPGGSYNEQFF
clone size: once
D gene: -
J gene: TRBJ2-1
CDR3 length: 14
V gene: TRBV7-3

CDR3 DNA: TGTGCCAGCAGAATTCAGTCACCGAACACTGAAGCTTTCTTT
CDR3 protein: CASRIQSPNTEAFF
clone size: -
D gene: -
J gene: TRBJ1-1
CDR3 length: 14
V gene: TRBV6-6

CDR3 DNA: TGTGCCACCCGGGCCAGGGGCGGGGGGGGAGGTACAGATACGCAGTATTTT
CDR3 protein: CATRARGGGGGTDTQYF
clone size: -
D gene: TRBD2
J gene: TRBJ2-3
CDR3 length: 17
V gene: TRBV10-3

CDR3 DNA: TGTGCCAGCAGCTTGGCCTCCGGCAATGAGCAGTTCTTC
CDR3 protein: CASSLASGNEQFF
clone size: -
D gene: -
J gene: TRBJ2-1
CDR3 length: 13
V gene: TRBV5-4

CDR3 DNA: TGTGCCAGCAGCGTAGCTGAACTAGCGGGATCCGAGCAGTACTTC
CDR3 protein: CASSVAELAGSEQYF
clone size: once
D gene: TRBD2
J gene: TRBJ2-7
CDR3 length: 15
V gene: TRBV9

CDR3 DNA: TGTGCCAGCAGAGAGGGACAGTATAATTCACCCCTCCACTTT
CDR3 protein: CASREGQYNSPLHF
clone size: -
D gene: TRBD1
J gene: TRBJ1-6
CDR3 length: 14
V gene: TRBV6-6

CDR3 DNA: TGTGCCAGCAGTACCTCGACAGGGTCGGGAGAGACCCAGTACTTC
CDR3 protein: CASSTSTGSGETQYF
clone size: -
D gene: TRBD1
J gene: TRBJ2-5
CDR3 length: 15
V gene: TRBV27

CDR3 DNA: TGTGCCAGCAGCTTAGGTACCGGGCGGGGCAGTTCACCCCTCCACTTT
CDR3 protein: CASSLGTGRGSSPLHF
clone size: -
D gene: -
J gene: TRBJ1-6
CDR3 length: 16
V gene: TRBV7-2

CDR3 DNA: TGCGCCAGCAGCAAGGTAGGACAGGGGAACACTGAAGCTTTCTTT
CDR3 protein: CASSKVGQGNTEAFF
clone size: -
D gene: TRBD1
J gene: TRBJ1-1
CDR3 length: 15
V gene: TRBV5-1

CDR3 DNA: TGTGCCAGCAGCTTGTATAGGACAGGGGACACTGAAGCTTTCTTT
CDR3 protein: CASSLYRTGDTEAFF
clone size: -
D gene: TRBD1
J gene: TRBJ1-1
CDR3 length: 15
V gene: TRBV11-2

CDR3 DNA: TGTGCTAGCCAGAATTTCAGGGAGCTGTTTTTT
CDR3 protein: CASQNFRELFF
clone size: once
D gene: -
J gene: TRBJ2-2
CDR3 length: 11
V gene: TRBV12-5

CDR3 DNA: TGTGCCAGCTCACCAGGGACAGGGATAATATACGAGCAGTACTTC
CDR3 protein: CASSPGTGIIYEQYF
clone size: -
D gene: TRBD1
J gene: TRBJ2-7
CDR3 length: 15
V gene: TRBV18

CDR3 DNA: TGTGCCAGGACTCACGGGGGAGGAGGGTACTTC
CDR3 protein: CARTHGGGGYF
clone size: -
D gene: -
J gene: TRBJ2-7
CDR3 length: 11
V gene: TRBV6-5

CDR3 DNA: TGTGCCAGTAGTATGGAGCGGGTCGGAGAGCAGTACTTC
CDR3 protein: CASSMERVGEQYF
clone size: -
D gene: -
J gene: TRBJ2-7
CDR3 length: 13
V gene: TRBV19

CDR3 DNA: TGCGCCAGCAGCTTGGGACAAGATACGCAGTATTTT
CDR3 protein: CASSLGQDTQYF
clone size: few
D gene: -
J gene: TRBJ2-3
CDR3 length: 12
V gene: TRBV5-1

CDR3 DNA: TGTGCCAGCAGTTTAGCGGGGGGGATTTGGAATGAGCAGTTCTTC
CDR3 protein: CASSLAGGIWNEQFF
clone size: -
D gene: TRBD2
J gene: TRBJ2-1
CDR3 length: 15
V gene: TRBV6-2/TRBV6-3

CDR3 DNA: TGTGCCAGCAGCTTGCAGAAAGGGGAAGAGACCCAGTACTTC
CDR3 protein: CASSLQKGEETQYF
clone size: -
D gene: -
J gene: TRBJ2-5
CDR3 length: 14
V gene: TRBV5-4

CDR3 DNA: TGTGCCAGCAGCTTAGTCGGCGAGCAGTACTTC
CDR3 protein: CASSLVGEQYF
clone size: -
D gene: -
J gene: TRBJ2-7
CDR3 length: 11
V gene: TRBV11-1

CDR3 DNA: TGTGCCAGCCGAAACCCGGGGGGAGAGCAGTACTTC
CDR3 protein: CASRNPGGEQYF
clone size: -
D gene: TRBD2
J gene: TRBJ2-7
CDR3 length: 12
V gene: TRBV7-9

CDR3 DNA: TGTGCCAGCAGGCAGGGGGAAATGAACACTGAAGCTTTCTTT
CDR3 protein: CASRQGEMNTEAFF
clone size: once
D gene: TRBD1
J gene: TRBJ1-1
CDR3 length: 14
V gene: TRBV6-5

CDR3 DNA: TGTGCCAGCAGCTCAATAGCGGGGACCCAAGAGACCCAGTACTTC
CDR3 protein: CASSSIAGTQETQYF
clone size: once
D gene: TRBD2
J gene: TRBJ2-5
CDR3 length: 15
V gene: TRBV7-2